This TCR beta chain was recovered during a study of long-term antiretroviral therapy in people with HIV (dated by TCRdb to the early 2020s). In the study overall: The earliest samples were collected roughly a decade before the 2015 WHO recommendation for immediate ART, at a time when ART was usually postponed until CD4 counts fell. A retrospective serial study tested whether ART initiation and durable HIV suppression were associated with changes in peripheral blood TRB repertoire composition and diversity. No cross-contamination during QIAcube processing was shown when test extractions of a monoclonal T-cell line were performed alongside approximately 32 polyclonal samples. The cohort contributed roughly 190 cryopreserved PBMC samples from 30 adults with confirmed HIV infection, collected serially over a mean of 6 years (range 1-12). Of the approximately 30 participants with HIV, ten to eleven were female.

The immunoSEQ hsTCRB v3.0 assay was used at survey level resolution to sequence the TRB variable region. The target sequencing depth for TRB was roughly 35,000-50,000 T-cell genomes per sample. An Illumina MiSeq with a v3 150-cycle kit was used to sequence the pooled TRB libraries. For the original study's pipeline: Repertoire analysis ran in R within a reproducible Nextflow workflow covering QC, data transformation and analysis. LymphoSeq2, an R package for AIRR-Seq data exploration, was used to implement custom analyses. A few samples yielding fewer than 5000 total TRB sequences were excluded, leaving around 190 analyzed HIV repertoires. Among the 200 or so HIV repertoires that were kept, some 61 were collected before ART initiation and about 130 were collected after ART initiation. Repertoires were downsampled to 5000 TRB nucleotide sequences, with summary statistics averaged over 100 downsampling iterations. The analysis kept only TRB sequences whose CDR3 regions were at least seven amino acids long. Diversity was assessed using a clonality score derived from Shannon entropy and using the Gini coefficient. In the repertoire networks, any two of the top 5000 CDR3 amino acid sequences were connected whenever the two sequences differed by an edit distance of one. GLIPH2 predicted antigen specificity groups and MHC restriction for TRB CDR3 amino acid sequences. Known CMV, EBV, HIV or tissue antigen associations were flagged by matching CDR3 amino acid sequences against VDJdb and McPAS-TCR. Pre-ART, post-ART and control groups were compared with Wilcoxon signed-rank tests and Holm-Bonferroni correction. TCRdb carries this immuneACCESS record with in-frame sequences only. Its versions omit some clonotypes, under half of them owing to an unresolved V gene in the studies checked, with the rest unexplained. V, J and clone size derive from that table, while D and trimming were established from the DNA sequence. The sample table shows under 20,000 clones, and approximately 72% are seen once. 12% to 15% of the sample lies in the top ten.

Points on this clone: The clone's antigen remains unknown. The sample holds no much larger clone one base away, and base qualities are not on file.

The study at large found these results: Owing to limited PBMC availability, only the TCR beta chain was sequenced, without alpha chain pairing. Inferences about post-ART repertoire changes were limited because no data were available on ART adherence, viral resistance or therapy changes. A significant increase in TRB diversity was found to be associated with ART initiation, although TRB diversity was observed to remain significantly below that of transplant donor controls even after long-term ART. At every time point, the repertoire was dominated by expanded TRB clones first identified before ART initiation, although this dominance fluctuated and, in many PLHIV, declined after ART. The samples span the years 2004 to 2017, and the ART regimens used at that time may not be as effective as current regimens. HIV repertoires had narrower CDR3 length ranges than controls, and the network structure suggested an antigen-experienced repertoire that shifted only slightly toward naive after ART. Because pre-ART samples had limited cell numbers, unsorted PBMC were profiled rather than sorted CD4+ and CD8+ T cells.

V lost 4 bases and J lost 4 bases; the stretch between them is 13 bases long. The CDR3 holds 14 amino acids from the cysteine to the phenylalanine. Only the CDR3 part of the read is kept: 42 bases, read in frame from the first base. According to the germline V gene, CDR1 reads SGHTA and CDR2 reads FQGTGA. Participants were included only if at least one PBMC sample before ART initiation and at least two post-ART samples were available. All participants with HIV were treated in the United States of America. Before DNA extraction, cryopreserved samples of roughly 0.9-11 million PBMC were thawed and washed. At the time of the earliest PBMC sample, participants with HIV were aged between about 20 and 55 years. Each participant contributed PBMC samples from 1-4 timepoints before ART initiation and 2-8 timepoints after ART initiation, with a median of 7 samples. For every participant, serial HIV viral load, CD4+ T-cell count, ART history and demographic data were obtained. Genomic DNA was extracted from unsorted PBMC with a Qiagen kit on a QIAcube, processed in batches of 12 samples.

This chain joins TRBV7-3 to TRBJ1-2; possibly the D gene is TRBD1, per 6 matching bases. The specimen was unsorted PBMCs, collected 0.3 years after starting antiretroviral therapy. The TCR originated in a woman between 50 and 59 years old with HIV. DNA sequence: TGTGCCAGCAGCTCAGGGGTTGGGGGCTATGGCTACACCTTC. Its coded protein is CASSSGVGGYGYTF.